The source of this T cell receptor (beta chain) is a study of Ad26.COV2.S vaccination and SARS-CoV-2 variants. Findings of the study overall: Participants in the vaccine arm had higher spike-specific TCR breadth; placebo recipients had lower. Non-spike TCR breadth did not differ much between vaccine and placebo recipients.

Treatment: 15 to 20 received Ad26.COV2.S at low or high dose, single or two shots; a few received placebo; per-sample allocation not given. Repertoires come from day 63 after the first vaccine or placebo injection. Profiling relied on immunoSEQ multiplex PCR, and the TCRdb table lists in-frame clones only, not all of them. Of about 350,000 clones in the sample, 85% to 90% were seen once. In germline, CDR1 is LNHDA, CDR2 SQIVND (reference sequence). This CDR3 comprises 14 residues. V lost 5 bases and J lost 7, with 12 bases in between. Comments on this clone: Its antigen is as yet unknown.

The material sequenced was peripheral blood, taken in a trial of Ad26.COV2.S vaccine versus placebo. The sequence derives from a person between 18 and 65 years old who received the Ad26.COV2.S COVID-19 vaccine or a placebo. This chain links TRBV19 with TRBJ1-6; no firm D call. CDR3 region: CASSSSPWNSPLHF. The CDR3 DNA is TGTGCCAGTAGTTCCAGCCCTTGGAATTCACCCCTCCACTTT.